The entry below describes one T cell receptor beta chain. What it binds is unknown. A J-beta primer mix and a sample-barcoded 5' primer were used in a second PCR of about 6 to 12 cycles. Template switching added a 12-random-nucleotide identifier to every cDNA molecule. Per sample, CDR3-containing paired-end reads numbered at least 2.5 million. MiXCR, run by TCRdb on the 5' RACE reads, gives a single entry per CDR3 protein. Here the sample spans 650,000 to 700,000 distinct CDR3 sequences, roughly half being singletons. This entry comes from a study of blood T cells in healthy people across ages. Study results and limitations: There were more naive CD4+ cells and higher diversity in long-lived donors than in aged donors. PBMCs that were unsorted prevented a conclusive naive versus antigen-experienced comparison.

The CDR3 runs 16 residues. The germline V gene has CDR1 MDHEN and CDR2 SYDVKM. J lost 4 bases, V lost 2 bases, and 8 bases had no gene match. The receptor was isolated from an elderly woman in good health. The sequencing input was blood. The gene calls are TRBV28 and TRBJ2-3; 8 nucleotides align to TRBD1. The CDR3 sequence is CASSLPSGGSPDTQYF. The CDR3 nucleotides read TGTGCCAGCAGTTTACCCTCAGGGGGCTCGCCAGATACGCAGTATTTT.